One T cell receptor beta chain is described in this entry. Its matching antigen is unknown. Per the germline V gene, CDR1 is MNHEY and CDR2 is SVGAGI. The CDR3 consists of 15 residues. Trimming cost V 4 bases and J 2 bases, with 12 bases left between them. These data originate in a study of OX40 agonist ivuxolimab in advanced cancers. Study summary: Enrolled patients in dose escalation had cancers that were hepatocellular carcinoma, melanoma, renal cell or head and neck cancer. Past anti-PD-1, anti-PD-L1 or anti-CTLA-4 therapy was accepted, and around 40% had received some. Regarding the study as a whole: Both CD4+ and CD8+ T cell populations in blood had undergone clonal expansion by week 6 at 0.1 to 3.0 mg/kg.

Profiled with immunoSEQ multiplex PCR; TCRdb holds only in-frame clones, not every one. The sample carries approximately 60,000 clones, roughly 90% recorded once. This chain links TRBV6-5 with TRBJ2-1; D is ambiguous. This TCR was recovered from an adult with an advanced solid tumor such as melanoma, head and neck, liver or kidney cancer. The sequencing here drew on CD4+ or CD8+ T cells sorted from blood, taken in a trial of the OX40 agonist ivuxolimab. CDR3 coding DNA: TGTGCCAGCAGTTTATTGCCTTCCCCCTACAATGAGCAGTTCTTC. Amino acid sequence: CASSLLPSPYNEQFF.